This T cell receptor (beta chain) was sequenced in a study of shared clonotypes between healthy human individuals (dated by TCRdb to about 2020). About the study as a whole: The cohort comprised two women and three men aged 18 to 49 years. For each donor, three plates each were used for CD4 naive and CD4 memory, two plates were used for CD8 naive, and one plate was used for CD8 memory. The study deeply sequenced blood TCR repertoires of roughly five healthy adults to estimate repertoire size and the extent of clonotype sharing between individuals. Libraries were prepared and TCR repertoires were sequenced by different laboratories using diverse techniques, in order to increase sequencing depth and limit assay-specific biases. Each donor's leukapheresis produced roughly between roughly 0.85 and 9 billion PBMCs. General study outcomes and caveats: Estimated clonotype richness was generally larger for naive than for memory subsets. Rarefaction of sorted-subset datasets indicated incomplete sequencing despite the large sequencing depth. Across four donors, around 5% of naive CD4, around 3.5% of naive CD8, about 2.3% of memory CD4, and around 0.4% of memory CD8 clonotypes were shared. Clonotypes shared by all four sorted-subset donors showed higher generation probabilities than non-shared clonotypes. Because the study included only a small number of donors, the genetic and exposure-history diversity represented was limited. Based on pairwise subsampling, the degree of clonotype sharing among donors was expected to be affected by sequencing depth. Sampling was restricted to blood, and TCR repertoires in tissue are likely to differ from TCR repertoires in blood.

In the case of this clone: Its antigen is still unknown. Base-call qualities are not available, and no considerably larger clone is one nucleotide away.

Spanning cysteine to phenylalanine, the CDR3 consists of 15 amino acids. The read is trimmed to its CDR3 DNA, 45 bases read in frame from base 1. In the germline V gene (reference sequence), CDR1 corresponds to SGHNT and CDR2 to YYREEE. V is cut back by 4 bases and J by 5 bases, with 6 bases in the junction unmatched. TCR CDR3 regions were amplified from genomic DNA by multiplex PCR using the deep immunoSEQ assay. Extracted genomic DNA from each cell subset was distributed evenly across all wells of several immunoSEQ 96-well plates, and each plate was treated as a replicate. For sorted subsets, around 0.2 ug of genomic DNA, equivalent to about 30,000 T cell genomes, went into each replicate PCR. Purified libraries were measured with a Qubit 3.0 fluorometer, size-checked on a Bioanalyzer 2100, and measured again with the KAPA Library Quantification kit. Every immunoSEQ 96-well plate was sequenced on a separate single-read 150-cycle Illumina NextSeq 550 flow cell. As for the original processing: The immunoSEQ output contained only junctional sequences without quality scores, so filtering could not match that applied to full-length reads. To assign V/J genes and CDR3, sequences were annotated using PyIR, a Python wrapper for IgBLAST v1.9, with IMGT germline references. Reads were filtered out if the reads had weak V/J assignments (E-value above 1e-6), no CDR3, stop codons, out-of-frame junctions, or ambiguous translated residues. A V3J clonotype was defined by an identical inferred V gene, J gene, and CDR3 amino acid sequence. Percentage overlap between repertoires was computed as shared unique clonotypes divided by the size of the smaller repertoire. Richness of each repertoire was evaluated using RTK rarefaction, the Chao1 estimator, and Recon v2.1 estimates of unobserved clonotypes. OLGA was used to compute generation probabilities for all TCRbeta clonotypes that the gDNA method yielded from four donors. The table was pulled from immuneACCESS by TCRdb, which kept in-frame rearrangements only. Such tables lose some clones; where checked, under half of the loss comes from unresolved V genes, and the rest has no known cause. That table furnishes V, J and clone size, whereas the DNA furnished D and trimming. The sample has around 1.5 million clones on record, 98% of them singletons. The top ten clones comprise approximately 0.45% of the sample.

Healthy HIV-negative adults with no recently reported acute infections or vaccinations were included as donors. Every donor was a Caucasian adult living in Nashville, Tennessee, USA. Magnetic negative selection was used to enrich CD4+ T cells, after which naive cells were positively selected on CD45RA and the negative fraction became the memory subset. Blood was obtained by leukapheresis, after which PBMCs were separated by Ficoll-Histopaque density gradient centrifugation and cryopreserved in liquid nitrogen vapor phase. Analytical flow cytometry was used to check the purity and quantity of each magnetically sorted T cell population. Genomic DNA was isolated from each sorted fraction and quantified by UV absorbance on a Nanodrop 2000c.

Recombination connected TRBV5-4 to TRBJ2-1, and 10 bases in between align with TRBD1. The receptor was isolated from a man in his thirties or forties in good health. Sequenced sample: naive CD4+ T cells sorted from blood. Sample cell subset or site, as interpreted from the label and publication: CD45RA+ positively selected. Read as DNA, the sequence is TGTGCCAGCAGCAGAGGGACAGGGGACCACAATGAGCAGTTCTTC. Its coded protein is CASSRGTGDHNEQFF.